This record concerns one T cell receptor (beta chain) sequence. With 8 bases removed from V and 5 bases from J, the gap between germline ends came to 6 bases. Germline V gives CDR1 GTSNPN, CDR2 SVGIG (reference sequence). CDR3 length equals 9 residues. The data derive from a study of shared clonotypes between healthy human individuals. Genomic DNA belonging to each subset was distributed in equal measure over several immunoSEQ plates. Generated by immunoSEQ multiplex PCR, the TCRdb table keeps only in-frame clones and is missing some. The sample lists around 440,000 clones, more than 70% occurring once.

The receptor was derived from a woman in her 40s in good health. Some clones in this sample may be carry-over from other donors' samples. The chain carries TRBV30 and TRBJ1-2; maybe TRBD1 (5 bases). What was sequenced was PBMCs. The DNA for the CDR3 is TGTGCCGGGGGGTATGGCTACACCTTC. This gives the protein CAGGYGYTF.